These 13 T cell receptor beta chains were all obtained from the same sample, sequenced in a study of cytomegalovirus exposure and HLA in healthy donors. PCR was performed using 60 Vbeta and 13 Jbeta primers. Generated by immunoSEQ multiplex PCR, the TCRdb table keeps only in-frame clones and is missing some. The profile covers roughly 230,000 clones, with 80% to 95% appearing a single time and about 1.7% taken by the ten largest. The sample consisted of PBMCs. These receptors were taken from a girl aged 2-10 years in good health and CMV-seronegative.

Here the CDR3 reads CASSRENTEAFF. The DNA of the CDR3 is TGTGCCAGCAGCCGAGAGAACACTGAAGCTTTCTTT. The rearrangement joins TRBV27 to TRBJ1-1, with D hard to call. The CDR3 extends over 12 amino acids. The germline V and J ends were trimmed by 6 bases and 1 base, with 6 bases remaining between them. Germline assignment: CDR1 MNHEY and CDR2 SMNVEV (reference sequence).

This clone has just one count. The chain uses TRBV6-6 and TRBJ2-3; D might be TRBD2 (6 bases). Between the trimmed V and J ends, which lost 6 bases and 5 bases, there was a span of 18 bases. CDR1 and CDR2 from the germline V gene are MNHNY and SVGAGI (reference sequence). The CDR3 has 15 amino acids. The CDR3 coding sequence is TGTGCCAGCAGGTTTCCCGGGCAGGGAGGAGATACGCAGTATTTT. It specifies CASRFPGQGGDTQYF.

The chain recombines TRBV29-1 with TRBJ2-5; no reliable D call. The DNA end is more similar to TRBJ2-7, so the J call may be wrong. This CDR3 comprises 11 residues. CDR1 is SQVTM, CDR2 ANQGSEA, per germline. DNA for the CDR3: TGCAGCGTTGGGAGAGGCTACGAGCAGTACTTC. The encoded protein is CSVGRGYEQYF.

The chain employs TRBV9 and TRBJ1-1; 8 nucleotides line up with TRBD1. This CDR3 comprises 15 residues. The germline CDR1 and CDR2 sequences are SGDLS and YYNGEE. V was pared by 0 bases and J by 0 bases, with 1 base of the junction left unmatched. CDR3 sequence (DNA): TGTGCCAGCAGCGTAGAGGACAGGGTGAACACTGAAGCTTTCTTT. Protein product: CASSVEDRVNTEAFF.

The V and J genes are TRBV5-4 and TRBJ2-3; perhaps TRBD2 as D (5 bases). This CDR3 spans 15 amino acids. Germline-derived CDR1 and CDR2 are SGHNT and YYREEE (reference sequence). V gave up 3 bases and J gave up 2 bases, with 13 bases separating them. The CDR3 is CASSSTNHNTDTQYF. DNA for the CDR3: TGTGCCAGCAGCTCGACTAACCATAACACAGATACGCAGTATTTT.

The chain has TRBV11-2 and TRBJ2-1; TRBD1 agrees at 9 bases. This CDR3 has 16 residues. Germline V lookup: CDR1 SGHAT, CDR2 FQNNGV. V shed 5 bases, J shed 0 bases, and the junction held 5 bases outside the gene matches. The CDR3 sequence is CASSQTGGSSYNEQFF. CDR3 bases: TGTGCCAGCAGCCAGACAGGGGGAAGCTCCTACAATGAGCAGTTCTTC.

The rearrangement joins TRBV7-2 to TRBJ2-7; perhaps TRBD2 as D (6 bases). V was trimmed by 3 bases and J by 2 bases, leaving 17 bases between them. Germline CDR1 and CDR2: SGHTA and FQGNSA. The CDR3 totals 16 residues. In DNA form, the CDR3 reads TGTGCCAGCAGCTTGGGTTGGCGGGGCAGCCCCTACGAGCAGTACTTC. Amino acids: CASSLGWRGSPYEQYF. The entire variable domain, with the rest obtained from reference TRBV7-2 and TRBJ2-7, is as follows: GAGVSQSPSNKVTEKGKDVELRCDPISGHTALYWYRQSLGQGLEFLIYFQGNSAPDKSGLPSDRFSAERTGGSVSTLTIQRTQQEDSAVYLCASSLGWRGSPYEQYFGPGTRLTVT.

The CDR3 reads CASSGRGTGELFF. The CDR3 bases are TGTGCCAGCAGCGGCCGAGGAACCGGGGAGCTGTTTTTT. J is TRBJ2-2 and V is TRBV5-4; D gene uncertain. Germline CDR1 and CDR2: SGHNT and YYREEE (reference sequence). The length of the CDR3 is 13 residues. The V gene lost 4 bases and the J gene lost 5 bases, with 9 bases spanning the gap.

This clone has just one count. The V call is TRBV6-6, the J call TRBJ1-1; D remains ambiguous. Germline lookup yields CDR1 MNHNY and CDR2 SVGAGI (reference sequence). The CDR3 length is 16 residues. The V end was cut by 0 bases, the J end by 5 bases, with 16 bases between. CDR3 in DNA: TGTGCCAGCAGTTACTCGAACGAGGGAGGGAGAACTGAAGCTTTCTTT. Encoded protein: CASSYSNEGGRTEAFF.

To note about this clone: Compared with germline, one end of the junction differs, possibly owing to a read error. The gene calls are TRBV7-9 and TRBJ1-1; weak D call: TRBD1 (5 bases). There are 16 residues in the CDR3. Per the germline V gene, CDR1 is SEHNR and CDR2 is FQNEAQ (reference sequence). The CDR3 is CSSSLDLWGEVTEAFF. The CDR3 DNA reads as TGTTCCAGCAGCTTAGATTTGTGGGGGGAGGTCACTGAAGCTTTCTTT.

This CDR3 is CASTLLAGGGYGELFF. The CDR3 DNA is TGTGCCAGCACCCTTCTAGCGGGGGGTGGATACGGGGAGCTGTTTTTT. This chain joins TRBV27 and TRBJ2-2; 11 bases fit TRBD2. This CDR3 is built from 16 residues. The germline V gene has CDR1 MNHEY and CDR2 SMNVEV (reference sequence). J was trimmed by 7 bases and V by 7 bases; bases with no gene match: 11.

On this clone: The sample has other DNA sequences that encode this CDR3 too. J is TRBJ2-3 and V is TRBV11-2, with unresolved D. V lost 1 base to trimming and J lost 6 bases, with 2 bases between them. Per the germline V gene, CDR1 is SGHAT and CDR2 is FQNNGV. This CDR3 contains 11 residues. The CDR3 reads CASSLADTQYF. Written as DNA, the CDR3 is TGTGCCAGCAGCTTAGCGGATACGCAGTATTTT.

V gene TRBV7-8 combines with J gene TRBJ1-2, with D unclear. Germline V gene data show CDR1 as SGHVS and CDR2 as FQNEAQ. Trimming stripped 5 bases from V and 4 bases from J, with 14 bases between. The CDR3 totals 14 residues. DNA of the CDR3: TGTGCCAGCAGCCCAACGCGGCACCCCTATGGCTACACCTTC. This encodes CASSPTRHPYGYTF. The full variable domain, with the rest looked up from reference TRBV7-8 and TRBJ1-2, is GAGVSQSPRYKVAKRGQDVALRCDPISGHVSLFWYQQALGQGPEFLTYFQNEAQLDKSGLPSDRFFAERPEGSVSTLKIQRTQQEDSAVYLCASSPTRHPYGYTFGSGTRLTVV.